Below are 11 T cell receptor beta chains sequenced from a single sample in a study of T cell responses to AZD1222 COVID-19 vaccine. Repertoires were generated with immunoSEQ multiplex PCR, while TCRdb's copy carries only in-frame clones and drops some. The sample contains over 150,000 clones, just under 95% of which appear only once. Sequencing was performed on peripheral blood, taken on day 0 of AZD1222 vaccination. The receptor set was obtained from an adult in good health.

The J gene is TRBJ2-2, the V gene TRBV7-2; the D is unclear. This CDR3 has 14 residues. The V gene lost 2 bases and the J gene lost 3 bases, with 7 bases spanning the gap. Germline loops: CDR1 SGHTA, CDR2 FQGNSA. Here the CDR3 DNA reads TGTGCCAGCAGCTTAATTCGCGACACCGGGGAGCTGTTTTTT. This translates into CASSLIRDTGELFF.

This clone was counted a single time. This CDR3 reads CASSPGGSGANVLTF. The DNA for the CDR3 is TGTGCCAGCAGCCCCGGGGGCTCTGGGGCCAACGTCCTGACTTTC. The chain employs TRBV11-2 and TRBJ2-6; D is possibly TRBD2 (6 bases). Trimming cost V 5 bases and J 0 bases, with 8 bases left between them. Germline lookup yields CDR1 SGHAT and CDR2 FQNNGV. The CDR3 covers 15 residues. Variable domain in full (rest from reference TRBV11-2 and TRBJ2-6): EAGVAQSPRYKIIEKRQSVAFWCNPISGHATLYWYQQILGQGPKLLIQFQNNGVVDDSQLPKDRFSAERLKGVDSTLKIQPAKLEDSAVYLCASSPGGSGANVLTFGAGSRLTVL.

This clone was detected only once. The chain couples TRBV30 to TRBJ2-7; D uncertain. Germline CDR1 is GTSNPN and CDR2 is SVGIG (reference sequence). The ends were cut back, 2 bases at V and 0 bases at J, with 5 bases in the middle. This CDR3 has 12 amino acids. CDR3 bases: TGTGCCTGGAGTAAGGACTCCTACGAGCAGTACTTC. Translating gives CAWSKDSYEQYF.

V usage is TRBV6-5 and J usage is TRBJ2-1; D is perhaps TRBD2 (5 bases). This CDR3 spans 13 amino acids. V lost 8 bases, J lost 2 bases, and 10 bases lay in between. Germline lookup yields CDR1 MNHEY and CDR2 SVGAGI. CDR3 sequence reads: CASRSDTYNEQFF. The CDR3 nucleotides read TGTGCCAGCCGTAGCGACACCTACAATGAGCAGTTCTTC.

The chain recombines TRBV4-1 with TRBJ2-3, with a possible D match to TRBD1 (7 bases). The CDR3 consists of 16 residues. Germline CDR1 reads MGHRA; CDR2 reads YSYEKL. The V end was cut by 3 bases, the J end by 0 bases, with 13 bases between. The CDR3 nucleotides read TGCGCCAGCAGCCACGGAGGGGGCCCAAGCACAGATACGCAGTATTTT. Translated, it gives CASSHGGGPSTDTQYF.

The chain links TRBV3-1 (or the pseudogene TRBV3-2) to TRBJ2-2; 8 bases match TRBD2. V gave up 5 bases and J gave up 6 bases; unmatched junction bases: 8. The CDR3 contains 15 residues. Germline V gene sequence: CDR1 LGHDT, CDR2 YNNKEL (reference sequence). The CDR3 nucleotides are TGTGCCAGCAGCTCGGGGGGGCGTGGTCCCGGGGAGCTGTTTTTT. Translating it yields CASSSGGRGPGELFF.

This sequence joins TRBV12-5 and TRBJ1-6; D perhaps matches TRBD1 (5 bases). This CDR3 has 14 amino acids. The ends were cut back, 5 bases at V and 8 bases at J, with 13 bases in the middle. Germline CDR1 is LGHNT and CDR2 is FRNRAP. The CDR3 protein is CASGHRGRDSPLHF. The CDR3, as DNA: TGTGCTAGTGGTCATAGGGGACGCGATTCACCCCTCCACTTT.

V and J are TRBV30 and TRBJ1-1, with D uncertain. V was shortened by 4 bases and J by 8 bases, with 14 bases between the two germline ends. This CDR3 has 12 amino acids. Germline V gives CDR1 GTSNPN, CDR2 SVGIG (reference sequence). The CDR3 region has the DNA TGTGCCTGGACCCCGGGGTCCAGGGAAGCTTTCTTT. Translating it yields CAWTPGSREAFF.

In DNA form, the CDR3 reads TGTGCCAGCAGCGCAGGAGACAGTGGAGCTTTCTTT. Its protein is CASSAGDSGAFF. This chain uses TRBV9 with TRBJ1-1, with D possibly matching TRBD1 (5 bases). Germline-derived CDR1 and CDR2 are SGDLS and YYNGEE. CDR3 length: 12 amino acids. Trimming cost V 3 bases and J 10 bases, with 13 bases left between them.

The chain employs TRBV2 and TRBJ1-1; possibly TRBD1 for D (5 bases). With 6 bases removed from V and 0 bases from J, the gap between germline ends came to 14 bases. Germline lookup yields CDR1 SNHLY and CDR2 FYNNEI. This CDR3 comprises 15 residues. DNA for the CDR3: TGTGCCAGCAGAGAGGGGCGGTTCATGAACACTGAAGCTTTCTTT. It is translated as CASREGRFMNTEAFF.

The chain is built from TRBV2 and TRBJ1-5; unclear D gene. Trimming shortened V by 5 bases and J by 6 bases, and 11 bases separated the two germline ends. Germline CDR1 and CDR2: SNHLY and FYNNEI. The CDR3 length is 13 residues. CDR3 residues: CASSRQLPQPQHF. CDR3 DNA sequence: TGTGCCAGCAGTAGACAACTCCCTCAGCCCCAGCATTTT.